The 10 T cell receptor beta chains below come from one sample, sequenced in a study of T-cell memory formation after mild COVID-19. Using its own MiXCR run on the 5' RACE reads, TCRdb lists one record per CDR3 protein. This sample has more than 110,000 distinct CDR3 sequences, with approximately 26% found just once. Sequenced material: PBMCs or a T cell subset sorted from them (not recorded which). The receptors come from an adult woman who had mild COVID-19 (a few samples of this study predate the infection). Cell type and time point are not known.

This clonotype occurred a few times. This chain links TRBV9 with TRBJ2-2; D is tentatively TRBD1 or TRBD2 (5 bases each). Germline V CDR1 and CDR2: SGDLS, YYNGEE. The CDR3 sequence is 16 residues long. V was clipped by 0 bases and J by 5 bases, with 14 bases between them. The CDR3 coding sequence is TGTGCCAGCAGCGTAGGGAAGAGGGGCGTGACCGGGGAGCTGTTTTTT. Its protein product is CASSVGKRGVTGELFF.

This clonotype was seen only once. This chain links TRBV30 with TRBJ2-7; 9 nucleotides agree with TRBD1. The CDR3 is 14 amino acids. V dropped 2 bases and J dropped 4; count of bases not matched to a gene: 6. CDR1 and CDR2 (germline): GTSNPN, SVGIG (reference sequence). The CDR3 protein is CAWSMGQGVYEQYF. In DNA, the CDR3 is TGTGCCTGGAGTATGGGACAGGGAGTGTACGAGCAGTACTTC.

This clonotype has a handful of counts. The chain uses TRBV10-3 and TRBJ2-3, with TRBD2 as a possible D gene (5 bases). The CDR3 is made up of 14 amino acids. Trimming left V 6 bases short and J 1 base short, with 11 bases between. Per germline, CDR1 ENHRY and CDR2 SYGVKD. The CDR3 DNA reads as TGTGCCATCAGCACGCCCGGGGGCACAGATACGCAGTATTTT. Translating it yields CAISTPGGTDTQYF.

With regard to this clonotype: A read error may be the cause here, since a much bigger clone is one base away. This chain's CDR3 is CASSWTSTDTQYF. Here the CDR3 DNA reads TGTGCCAGCAGTTGGACTAGCACAGATACGCAGTATTTT. This chain uses TRBV12-3 or TRBV12-4 with TRBJ2-3; a weak D match, TRBD2 (5 bases). Trimming took 4 bases from V and 0 from J, leaving 5 bases between them. This CDR3 comprises 13 residues.

This sequence joins TRBV27 and TRBJ1-2; 7 bases align to TRBD1. CDR3 length: 18 amino acids. Trimming at V came to 0 bases and at J to 2 bases, leaving 12 bases not matched to a gene. CDR1 is MNHEY, CDR2 SMNVEV, per germline (reference sequence). CDR3 residues: CASSLSTLTGTVNYGYTF. CDR3 bases: TGTGCCAGCAGTTTATCGACCCTGACAGGGACCGTCAACTATGGCTACACCTTC.

This clonotype was seen a few times. This chain links TRBV6-6 with TRBJ2-3, with TRBD2 matching over 11 bases. With 5 bases clipped from V and 9 bases from J, the junction kept 4 bases outside the gene matches. This CDR3 is built from 13 residues. Germline lookup yields CDR1 MNHNY and CDR2 SVGAGI (reference sequence). The CDR3 DNA sequence: TGTGCCAGCAGTCGAGGGACTAGCGGCACGCAGTATTTT. It translates to CASSRGTSGTQYF.

The gene calls are TRBV15 and TRBJ1-1; D is undetermined. Germline CDR1 and CDR2: LNHNV and YYDKDF (reference sequence). The CDR3 totals 16 residues. Trimming left V 0 bases short and J 3 bases short, with 14 bases between. The CDR3, as DNA: TGTGCCACCAGCAGAGATAATGGAGGGTTCCACACTGAAGCTTTCTTT. Translation: CATSRDNGGFHTEAFF.

Ten or more counts support this clonotype. The chain is built from TRBV7-9 and TRBJ2-7, with D maybe TRBD1 (5 bases). There are 13 residues in the CDR3. Germline CDR1 and CDR2: SEHNR and FQNEAQ (reference sequence). V was trimmed by 6 bases and J by 1 base, leaving 10 bases between them. DNA for the CDR3: TGTGCCAGCAGTGCAGGGCTTTCCTACGAGCAGTACTTC. Translating it yields CASSAGLSYEQYF.

This clonotype occurred a few times. V usage is TRBV11-3 and J usage is TRBJ2-2; TRBD2 is a possible D gene (5 bases). CDR3 length: 16 amino acids. V was clipped by 4 bases and J by 5 bases, with 17 bases between them. Per germline, CDR1 SGHNT and CDR2 YENEEA. The DNA of the CDR3 is TGTGCCAGCAGCTCCGGACTCCCCCGGGGTACCGGGGAGCTGTTTTTT. It encodes CASSSGLPRGTGELFF.

This rearrangement joins TRBV29-1 to TRBJ1-1; D possibly corresponds to TRBD1 (6 bases). The CDR3 loop spans 12 amino acids. Germline V gene data show CDR1 as SQVTM and CDR2 as ANQGSEA. V lost 7 bases and J 7 bases, leaving 16 bases between the germline ends. CDR3 residues: CSAPTGAGEAFF. DNA for the CDR3: TGCAGCGCGCCCACGGGGGCCGGTGAAGCTTTCTTT.